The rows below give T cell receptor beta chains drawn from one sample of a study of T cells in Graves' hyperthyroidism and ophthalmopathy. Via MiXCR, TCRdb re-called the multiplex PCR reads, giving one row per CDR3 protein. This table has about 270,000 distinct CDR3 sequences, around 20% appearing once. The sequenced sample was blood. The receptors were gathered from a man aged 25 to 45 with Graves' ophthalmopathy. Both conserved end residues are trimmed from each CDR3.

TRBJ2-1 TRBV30 AWSVRGLASYNEQF
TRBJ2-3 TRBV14 ASSQDRQGNTDTQY
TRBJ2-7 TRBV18 ASSPSFCEQY
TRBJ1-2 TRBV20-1 SASQDVESYT
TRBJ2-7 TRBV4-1 ASSSSGADYEQY
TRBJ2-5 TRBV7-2 ASSRGGGLTAETQY
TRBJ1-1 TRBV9 ASSAEHMNTEAF
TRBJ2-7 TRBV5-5 ASSPEGTLSYEQY
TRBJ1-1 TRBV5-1 ASSQGQGRTEAF
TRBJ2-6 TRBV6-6 ASSYTVKDSGANVLT
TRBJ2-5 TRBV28 ASSPPGQGAETQY
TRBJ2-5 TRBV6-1 ASTGQETQY
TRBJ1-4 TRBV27 ASRPRGLDGEKLF
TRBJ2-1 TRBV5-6 ASNSPTSGGNEQF
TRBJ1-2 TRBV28 ASSLPTPNYGYT
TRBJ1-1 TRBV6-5 ASSSPPAGGTEAF
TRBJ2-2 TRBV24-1 ATSDETRGGTGELF
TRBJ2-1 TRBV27 ATGEGANEQF
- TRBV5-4 ASSTDRGREQY
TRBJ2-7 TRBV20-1 SARDVVGGTVEQY
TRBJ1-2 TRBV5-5 ASSLGAGSNYGYT
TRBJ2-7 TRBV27 ASSLSGLAGVIGYEQY
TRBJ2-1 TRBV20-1 SARGTSGGYNEQF
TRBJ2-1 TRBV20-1 SARDYSGSGIEQF
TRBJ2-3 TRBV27 ASRSGLRSSDTQY
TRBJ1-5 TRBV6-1 ASSEYWTGWEGGNQPQH
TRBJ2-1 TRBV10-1 ASSTGTSGRDEQF
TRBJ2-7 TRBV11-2 ASIIGPVKPYEQY
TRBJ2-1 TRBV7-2 ASSLEGGGGRLAGGEMF
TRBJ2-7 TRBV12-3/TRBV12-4 ASSLGTSGSFYEQY
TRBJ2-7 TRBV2 ASSEGFYEQY
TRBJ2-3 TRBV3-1 ASSQPGASTDTQY
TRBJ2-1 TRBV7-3 ASSPNSGWGEQF